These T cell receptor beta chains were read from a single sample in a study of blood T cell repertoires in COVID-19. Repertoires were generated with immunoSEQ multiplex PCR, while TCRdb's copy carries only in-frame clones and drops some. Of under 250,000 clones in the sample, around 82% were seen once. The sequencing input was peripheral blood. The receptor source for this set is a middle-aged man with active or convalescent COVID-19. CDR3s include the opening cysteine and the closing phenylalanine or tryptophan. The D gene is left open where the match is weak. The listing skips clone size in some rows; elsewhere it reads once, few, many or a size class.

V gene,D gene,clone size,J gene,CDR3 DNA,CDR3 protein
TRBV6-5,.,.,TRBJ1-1,TGTGCCAGCTTGAGGAGTGAAGCTTTCTTT,CASLRSEAFF
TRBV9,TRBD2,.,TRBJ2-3,TGTGCCAGCAGCGTAGAGGGAGGGCTACACACAGATACGCAGTATTTT,CASSVEGGLHTDTQYF
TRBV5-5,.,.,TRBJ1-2,TGTGCCAGCAGCTTATGGGTCGGGAACTATGGCTACACCTTC,CASSLWVGNYGYTF
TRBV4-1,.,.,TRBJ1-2,TGCGCCAGCAGCCAAGATGAGGGAGGGGTCTATGGCTACACCTTC,CASSQDEGGVYGYTF
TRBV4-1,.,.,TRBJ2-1,TGCGCCAGCAGCTTGAGACTAGACTACAATGAGCAGTTCTTC,CASSLRLDYNEQFF
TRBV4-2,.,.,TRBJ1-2,TGTGCCAGCAGCCAAGAGGGGTGGGGTGGAGGCTATGGCTACACCTTC,CASSQEGWGGGYGYTF
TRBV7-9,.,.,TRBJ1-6,TGTGCCAGCAGCCCTACCGGGAACTATAATTCACCCCTCCACTTT,CASSPTGNYNSPLHF
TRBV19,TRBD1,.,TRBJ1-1,TGTGCCAGCAGTGACAGGGGGCTGAGTGAAGCTTTCTTT,CASSDRGLSEAFF
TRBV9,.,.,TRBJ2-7,TGTGCCAGCAGCGCCTATCAGGGGGGACACGAGCAGTACTTC,CASSAYQGGHEQYF
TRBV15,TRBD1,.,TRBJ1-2,TGTGCCACCAGCAGAGATAGGGGGACAGTTATGCTTTATGGCTACACCTTC,CATSRDRGTVMLYGYTF
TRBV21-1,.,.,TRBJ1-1,TGTGCCAGCAGCGACGGGACAGGGAGAGGGGACACTGAAGCTTTCTTT,CASSDGTGRGDTEAFF
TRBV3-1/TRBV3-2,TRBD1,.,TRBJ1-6,TGTGCCAGCAGCCAGGGACAGCTAAATAATTCACCCCTCCACTTT,CASSQGQLNNSPLHF
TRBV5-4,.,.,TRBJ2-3,TGTGCCAGCAGCTTGGGCAGGAAGAGCACAGATACGCAGTATTTT,CASSLGRKSTDTQYF
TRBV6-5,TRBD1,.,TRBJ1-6,TGTGCCAGCGGGACAGGGAATTCACCCCTCCACTTT,CASGTGNSPLHF
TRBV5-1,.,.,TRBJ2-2,TGCGCCAGCAGCTTGGGGCAGGACACCGGGGAGCTGTTTTTT,CASSLGQDTGELFF
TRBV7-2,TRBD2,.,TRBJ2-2,TGTGCCAGCAGCTTAAAGGCCAGCGGGGTCACCGGGGAGCTGTTTTTT,CASSLKASGVTGELFF
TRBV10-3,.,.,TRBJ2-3,TGTGCCATCAGTGAGAGAGGCTCTTCCTACACAGATACGCAGTATTTT,CAISERGSSYTDTQYF
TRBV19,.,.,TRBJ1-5,TGTGCCAGTAGTATAGATCTTCGGGGGGTAGCCCTGAATCAGCCCCAGCATTTT,CASSIDLRGVALNQPQHF
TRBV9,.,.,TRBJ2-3,TGTGCCAGCAGCCCTCACGGTAGGGGGCGCGGGGCAGATACGCAGTATTTT,CASSPHGRGRGADTQYF
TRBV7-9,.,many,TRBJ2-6,TGTGCCAGCGTAAAGTGGAGCTCTGGGGCCAACGTCCTGACTTTC,CASVKWSSGANVLTF
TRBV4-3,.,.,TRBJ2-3,TGCGCCAGCAGCCAAACAGGTGGCACAGATACGCAGTATTTT,CASSQTGGTDTQYF
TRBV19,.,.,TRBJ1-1,TGTGCCAGTAGTATAGCCGGGATGTGGAACACTGAAGCTTTCTTT,CASSIAGMWNTEAFF
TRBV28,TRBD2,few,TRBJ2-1,TGTGCCAGCAGTTTAGCTAGCGGGGTTTACAATGAGCAGTTCTTC,CASSLASGVYNEQFF
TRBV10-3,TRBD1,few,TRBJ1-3,TGTGCCATCAGTGAGTCACAGGGGAGCTCTGGAAACACCATATATTTT,CAISESQGSSGNTIYF
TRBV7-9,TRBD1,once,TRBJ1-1,TGTGCCAGCAGCTCATCACAGGGGAAAGCTTTCTTT,CASSSSQGKAFF
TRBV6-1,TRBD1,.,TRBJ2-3,TGTGCCAGCAGGCGACAGGGCCCTCTGGATACGCAGTATTTT,CASRRQGPLDTQYF
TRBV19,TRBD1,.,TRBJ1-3,TGTGCCAGTATAGACAGGGCGGTTGGAAACACCATATATTTT,CASIDRAVGNTIYF
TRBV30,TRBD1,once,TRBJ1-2,TGTGCCTGGCAGGGGGCGGTGGGCTATGGCTACACCTTC,CAWQGAVGYGYTF
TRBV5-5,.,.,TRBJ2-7,TGTGCCAGCAGCTCCCTCAGCCAAGCGTGGAGCTCCTACGAGCAGTACTTC,CASSSLSQAWSSYEQYF
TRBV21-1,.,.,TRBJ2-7,TGTGCCAGCAGCTTCCGAAAGGAGAGCTCCTACGAGCAGTACTTC,CASSFRKESSYEQYF
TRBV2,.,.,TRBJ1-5,TGTGCCAGCAGTGAATTTCAAGGGGTCAATCAGCCCCAGCATTTT,CASSEFQGVNQPQHF
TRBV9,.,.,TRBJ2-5,TGTGCCAGCAGCGACAGGGACTACAGGATCGGAGAGACCCAGTACTTC,CASSDRDYRIGETQYF
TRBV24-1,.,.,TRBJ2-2,TGTGCCACCAGTGACCCGACAGGGAACACCGGGGAGCTGTTTTTT,CATSDPTGNTGELFF
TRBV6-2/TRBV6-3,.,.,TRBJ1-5,TGTGCCAGCAGTTCTCTCAGGGGAAATCAGCCCCAGCATTTT,CASSSLRGNQPQHF
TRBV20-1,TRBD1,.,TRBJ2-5,TGCAGTGCGGACAGGGGACAGACCCAGTACTTC,CSADRGQTQYF
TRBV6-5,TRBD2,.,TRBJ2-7,TGTGCCAGCAGTCCCACTAGCGGGAGCTCCGAGCAGTACTTC,CASSPTSGSSEQYF
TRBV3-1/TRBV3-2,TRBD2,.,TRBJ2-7,TGTGCCAGCAGCCAAGCGGGCAGCGGGATAAGACGCGAGCAGTACTTC,CASSQAGSGIRREQYF
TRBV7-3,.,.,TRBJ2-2,TGTGCCAGCAGCGGGGGGATGGACACCGGGGAGCTGTTTTTT,CASSGGMDTGELFF
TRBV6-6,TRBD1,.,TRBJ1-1,TGTGCCAGCAGTGACAGGGGTCCTGAAGCTTTCTTT,CASSDRGPEAFF
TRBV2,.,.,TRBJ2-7,TGTGCCAGCAGTGAAGACATTTCCTACGAGCAGTACTTC,CASSEDISYEQYF
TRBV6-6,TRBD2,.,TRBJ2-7,TGTGCCAGCATCCCGCGGGCTAGCGGGGGGCTCGAGCAGTACTTC,CASIPRASGGLEQYF
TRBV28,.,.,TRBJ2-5,TGTGCCAGCAGACCGCCTGGACTTAAGACCCAGTACTTC,CASRPPGLKTQYF
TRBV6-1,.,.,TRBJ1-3,TGTGCCAGCAGTGAAGGGCTTCGACCGCGGTTTAAGGGAAACACCATATATTTT,CASSEGLRPRFKGNTIYF
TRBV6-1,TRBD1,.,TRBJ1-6,TGTGCCAGCAGTGAAAGGGGCTGGGACAGGGCCTATAATTCACCCCTCCACTTT,CASSERGWDRAYNSPLHF
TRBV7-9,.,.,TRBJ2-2,TGTGCCAGCAGCCTGCGGGGCGGGATACCGGGCACCGGGGAGCTGTTTTTT,CASSLRGGIPGTGELFF
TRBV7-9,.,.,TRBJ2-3,TGTGCCAGCAGCTTCCTAGCAGATACGCAGTATTTT,CASSFLADTQYF